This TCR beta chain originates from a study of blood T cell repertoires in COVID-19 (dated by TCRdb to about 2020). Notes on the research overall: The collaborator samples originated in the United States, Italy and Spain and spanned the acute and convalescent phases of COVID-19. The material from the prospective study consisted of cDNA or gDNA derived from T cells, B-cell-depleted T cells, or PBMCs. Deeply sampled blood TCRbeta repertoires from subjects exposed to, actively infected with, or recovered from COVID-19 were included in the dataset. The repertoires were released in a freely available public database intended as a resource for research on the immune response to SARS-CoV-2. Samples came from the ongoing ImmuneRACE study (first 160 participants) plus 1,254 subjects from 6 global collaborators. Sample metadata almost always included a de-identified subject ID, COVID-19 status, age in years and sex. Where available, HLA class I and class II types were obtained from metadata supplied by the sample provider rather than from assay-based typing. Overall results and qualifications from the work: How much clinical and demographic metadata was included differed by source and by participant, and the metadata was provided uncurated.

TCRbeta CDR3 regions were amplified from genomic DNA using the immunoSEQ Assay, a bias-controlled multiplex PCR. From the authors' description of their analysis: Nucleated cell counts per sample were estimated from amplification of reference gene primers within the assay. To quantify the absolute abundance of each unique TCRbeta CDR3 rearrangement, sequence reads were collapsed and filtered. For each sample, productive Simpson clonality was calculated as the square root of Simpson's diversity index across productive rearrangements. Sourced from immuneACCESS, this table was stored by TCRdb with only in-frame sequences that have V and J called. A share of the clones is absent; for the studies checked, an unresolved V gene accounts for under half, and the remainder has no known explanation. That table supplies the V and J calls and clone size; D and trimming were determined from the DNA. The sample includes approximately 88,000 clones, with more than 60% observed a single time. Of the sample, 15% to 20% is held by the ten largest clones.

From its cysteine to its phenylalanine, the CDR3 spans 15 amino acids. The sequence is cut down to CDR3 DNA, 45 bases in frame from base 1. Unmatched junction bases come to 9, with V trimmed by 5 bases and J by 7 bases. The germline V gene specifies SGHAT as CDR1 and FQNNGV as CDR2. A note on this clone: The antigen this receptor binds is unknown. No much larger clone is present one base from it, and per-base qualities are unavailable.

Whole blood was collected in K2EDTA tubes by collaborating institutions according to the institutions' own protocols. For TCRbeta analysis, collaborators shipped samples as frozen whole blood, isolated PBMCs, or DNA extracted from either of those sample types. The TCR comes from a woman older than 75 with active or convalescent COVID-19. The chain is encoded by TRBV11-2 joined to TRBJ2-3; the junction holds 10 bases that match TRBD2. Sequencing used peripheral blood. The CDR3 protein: CASSRLAGARNTQYF. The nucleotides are TGTGCCAGCAGCCGTCTAGCGGGGGCGAGGAATACGCAGTATTTT.